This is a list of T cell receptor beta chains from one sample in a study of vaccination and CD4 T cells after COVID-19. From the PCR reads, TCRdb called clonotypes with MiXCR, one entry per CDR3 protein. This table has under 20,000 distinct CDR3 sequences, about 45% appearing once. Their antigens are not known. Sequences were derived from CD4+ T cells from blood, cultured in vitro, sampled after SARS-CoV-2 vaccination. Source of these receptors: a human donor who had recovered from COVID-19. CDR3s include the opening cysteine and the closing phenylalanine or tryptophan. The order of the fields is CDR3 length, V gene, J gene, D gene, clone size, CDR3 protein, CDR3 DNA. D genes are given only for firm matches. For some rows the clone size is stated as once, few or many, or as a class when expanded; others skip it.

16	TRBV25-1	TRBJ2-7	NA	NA	CASSGFEGGTPYEQYF	TGTGCCAGCAGTGGGTTTGAGGGGGGAACCCCCTACGAGCAGTACTTC
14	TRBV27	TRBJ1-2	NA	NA	CASSYGTGGYGYTF	TGTGCCAGCAGTTACGGGACCGGAGGCTATGGCTACACCTTC
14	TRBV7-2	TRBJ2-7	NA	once	CASSSPGRRSEQYF	TGTGCCAGCAGCTCTCCGGGACGGCGGAGCGAGCAGTACTTC
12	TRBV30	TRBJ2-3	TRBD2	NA	CAWSVGGDTQYF	TGTGCCTGGAGTGTCGGGGGGGATACGCAGTATTTT
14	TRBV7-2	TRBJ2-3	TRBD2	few	CASSVTSGSDTQYF	TGTGCCAGCAGCGTGACTAGCGGGAGCGACACGCAGTATTTT
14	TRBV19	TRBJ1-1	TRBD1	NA	CASKKGQVNTEAFF	TGTGCCAGTAAGAAGGGACAGGTGAACACTGAAGCTTTCTTT
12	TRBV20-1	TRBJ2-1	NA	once	CSARGPTSEQFF	TGCAGTGCTAGGGGACCTACGTCTGAGCAGTTCTTC
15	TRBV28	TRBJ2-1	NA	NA	CASSFSLADYSEQFF	TGTGCCAGCAGTTTTTCCTTAGCGGATTACAGTGAGCAGTTCTTC
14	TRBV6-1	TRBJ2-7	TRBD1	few	CASNRQGGTYEQYF	TGTGCCAGCAACCGACAGGGGGGAACCTACGAGCAGTACTTC
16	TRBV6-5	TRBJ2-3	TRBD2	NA	CASSYSAGGLPDTQYF	TGTGCCAGCAGTTACTCCGCGGGGGGGCTCCCAGATACGCAGTATTTT
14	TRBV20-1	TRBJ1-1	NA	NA	CSAARGAENTEAFF	TGCAGTGCTGCGCGGGGGGCAGAGAACACTGAAGCTTTCTTT
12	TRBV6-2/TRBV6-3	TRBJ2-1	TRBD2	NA	CATKLGGGEQFF	TGTGCCACCAAATTGGGCGGGGGTGAGCAGTTCTTC
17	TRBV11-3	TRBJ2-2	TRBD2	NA	CASSLGLAGWNTGELFF	TGTGCCAGCAGCTTAGGACTAGCGGGATGGAACACCGGGGAGCTGTTTTTT
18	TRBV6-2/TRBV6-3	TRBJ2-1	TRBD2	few	CASTQTRIAGGLYNEQFF	TGTGCCAGCACCCAGACCCGGATAGCGGGGGGCCTATACAATGAGCAGTTCTTC
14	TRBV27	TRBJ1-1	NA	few	CASSPRQRRTEAFF	TGTGCCAGCAGTCCTAGACAGCGAAGGACTGAAGCTTTCTTT
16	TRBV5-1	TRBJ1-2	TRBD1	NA	CASSLGFTGGDYGYTF	TGCGCCAGCAGCTTGGGGTTTACAGGGGGCGACTATGGCTACACCTTC
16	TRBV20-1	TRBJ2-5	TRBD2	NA	CSARDRPPREGRAQYF	TGCAGTGCTAGAGATCGGCCCCCACGGGAGGGTAGGGCCCAGTACTTC
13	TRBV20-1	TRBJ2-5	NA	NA	CSASVSDGETQYF	TGCAGTGCTAGTGTCTCCGACGGGGAGACCCAGTACTTC